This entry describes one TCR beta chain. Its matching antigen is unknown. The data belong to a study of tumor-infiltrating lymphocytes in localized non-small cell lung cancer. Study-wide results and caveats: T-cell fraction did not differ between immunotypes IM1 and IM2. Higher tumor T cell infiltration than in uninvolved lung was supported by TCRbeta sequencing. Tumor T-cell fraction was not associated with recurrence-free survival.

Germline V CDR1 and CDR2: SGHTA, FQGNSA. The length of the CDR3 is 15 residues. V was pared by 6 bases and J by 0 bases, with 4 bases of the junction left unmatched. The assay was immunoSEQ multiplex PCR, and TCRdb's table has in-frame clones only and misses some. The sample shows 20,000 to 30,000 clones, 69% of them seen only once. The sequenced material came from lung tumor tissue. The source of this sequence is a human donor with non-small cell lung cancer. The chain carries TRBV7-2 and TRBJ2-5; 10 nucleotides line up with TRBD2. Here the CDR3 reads CASRPGLAYQETQYF. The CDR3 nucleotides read TGTGCCAGCAGGCCGGGACTAGCGTACCAAGAGACCCAGTACTTC.